The sequence of this T cell receptor (beta chain) was determined in a study of cytomegalovirus exposure and HLA in healthy donors (dated by TCRdb to 2016 to 2017). Concerning the study at large: An earlier analysis of roughly 500 of the donors reported under 300 Gb of sequence data and 95 million to 130 million unique TCR beta sequences obtained from 180 million or so T cells. An early release that covered 640 HLA-typed donors contained around 300 gigabases of sequencing data and 85 million to 100 million unique TCR sequences. Of the 300 to 400 genotyped donors, 81% fell in the genetic ancestry cluster associated with self-reported Caucasian donors. The study aimed to test whether cataloging public T cell receptors could reveal signatures of past pathogen exposure. Using immunosequencing, the study profiled T cell repertoires from approximately 700 subjects and related those repertoires to cytomegalovirus serostatus. Besides the first cohort of around 700 subjects, a separate validation cohort made up of over 100 different subjects was used. To predict cytomegalovirus infection status, the study combined high-throughput TCR immunosequencing, statistical association of individual TCRs with disease status, and machine learning. To study patterns of TCR occurrence, a later analysis re-analyzed previously published TCR beta repertoires from 700 or so donors and added high-resolution HLA genotyping. Rather than drawing on any new phenotypic data, the later analysis identified candidate immune exposures from TCR beta sequences and the way those sequences occurred across donors. To decide whether each TCR beta V gene segment behaved as functional or pseudogenic, an earlier analysis of some 570 of the donors relied on high-throughput TCR beta sequencing. Donor age, sex, ethnicity and CMV serostatus were compiled together with the repertoire data. Genome-wide SNP genotypes for about 65% of the roughly 670 donors were used in a later genetic analysis, which treated that subset as a discovery cohort. All discovery cohort repertoires had been generated on a single sequencing platform. Class I and class II HLA loci were covered by the typing at four-digit resolution. The number of typed donors differed by locus: roughly 620-640 for A, B, C, DRB1 and DQB1; about 520 for DQA1; 606 for DPA1; and some 450 for DPB1. Roughly 5 DR-DQ haplotypes were handled as single units for association and clustering because linkage in the cohort was strong. Across 300 to 500 genotyped donors of the cohort, an average of about 220,000 unique TCR beta nucleotide sequences per donor were sequenced, and roughly 20% of those sequences were non-productive. Results the study describes overall, beyond this receptor: In an earlier analysis of a few hundred of the donors, most TCR beta V segments were observed in productive rearrangements about 87% or about 30% of the time, broadly matching IMGT annotations. In a later analysis, several top co-occurrence clusters were reported to appear linked to parvovirus B19, influenza, CMV and Epstein-Barr virus. V-gene and J-gene trimming of TCR beta chains was associated with a missense DCLRE1C variant in a later genetic analysis, and the association was replicated in an independent cohort. The sequencing pipeline was judged likely to have produced a cluster of highly shared sequence variants as a technical artifact. For the cohort, immune exposure information was limited to CMV serostatus. According to a later genetic analysis, donors in an Asian-associated ancestry cluster had fewer N-insertions in productive TCRs than the roughly 670-donor mean. A further reported finding was that TCR beta sequences accurately predicted the HLA-A and HLA-B alleles for most subjects in the first cohort. In this cohort, only TCR beta chains were sequenced, and detectable features were limited by the absence of alpha or paired-chain data. In a later analysis, HLA-associated TCR beta chains were found to be more clonally expanded and to have lower generation probabilities than equally common non-associated chains. Some IMGT-functional V segments, including TRBV6-2 and TRBV6-3, could not be told apart with the 87-base-pair reads, so those segments were excluded. The study listed 150 to 200 TCR beta chains as associated with cytomegalovirus. A few of the identified cytomegalovirus-associated TCR beta chains were confirmed in vitro to be specific for cytomegalovirus antigens. In a later analysis, the rate of TCR association differed among HLA loci, with DRB1 alleles having the most associated TCRs and HLA-C alleles having the fewest. Because counts were too low, approximately 15 rarely observed V segments, including chromosome 9 orphons, were excluded from the earlier analysis of under 650 of the donors. Linkage disequilibrium might explain the correlated functional status among segregating V segments, but an unknown experimental factor could not be excluded. Most TCR sequences were seen in very few donors, while some public TCRs were found in many individuals. Because HLA typing was unavailable for some donors at each locus, only the typed subset was used in association tests. Assigning TCR associations to individual alleles was difficult when HLA alleles, especially DR and DQ, strongly co-occurred. Cytomegalovirus status was reported to be diagnosed by the classifier with high specificity and sensitivity in both the original and validation cohorts. Presence/absence analyses assumed roughly uniform sequencing depth across donors, an assumption that may not hold. A later analysis associated some 17,000 TCR beta sequences with specific HLA alleles at a false discovery rate of 0.05. The authors suggested that the approach could potentially be generalized to other disease states and immunological phenotypes. In a later analysis, most CMV-associated TCR beta chains were found to appear HLA-restricted, with HLA associations seemingly driven largely by CMV exposure.

Including cysteine and phenylalanine, the CDR3 has 12 amino acids. The retained sequence is limited to the CDR3, 36 bases, with the frame set at the first base. In the germline V gene, CDR1 corresponds to MNHEY and CDR2 to SVGAGI. Relative to germline, V is 5 bases shorter and J is 7 bases shorter, with 12 bases between their ends. This clone was recorded a few times. The antigen it binds to is not known. No clone much larger than this one lies a single base away; base qualities are absent. The cohort was made up of 650 to 700 healthy bone marrow donors. At the time of sampling, every cohort member was nominally healthy, though immune exposures that went unrecorded were likely present. Of the 700 or so cohort members, around 290 had a positive CMV serostatus and about 400 had a negative one, while no CMV serostatus was recorded for the donor. Each donor provided a peripheral blood sample, and peripheral blood mononuclear cells were used for TCR beta sequencing. The Qiagen DNeasy Blood Extraction Kit was used to extract genomic DNA from the blood cell samples.

The method was the immunoSEQ multiplex PCR assay. For the multiplex PCR, a mixture combining 60 forward primers for TCR Vbeta segments and 13 reverse primers for TCR Jbeta segments was used. The CDR3 region of rearranged TCR beta genes was amplified from genomic DNA by a multiplex PCR assay. On the Illumina HiSeq System, the amplified TCR beta libraries were sequenced as 87-base-pair reads. Processing in the source paper ran as follows. A later analysis tallied 75 million to 95 million unique TCR beta chains across the 700 or so repertoires, and around 10 million of those chains were shared by two or more donors. Raw reads were error-corrected and collapsed into unique sequences with a nearest-neighbor algorithm that merged closely related sequences to remove PCR and sequencing errors. CDR3 sequences were aligned to IMGT reference sequences to assign V, D and J gene segments. Each retained sequence needed at least a six-nucleotide match to both a V gene segment and a J gene segment. A rearrangement was called productive if the CDR3 had no stop codons and remained in frame with V and J, and every other rearrangement was called non-productive. Following IMGT convention, CDR3 was defined as the stretch from the second conserved V-encoded cysteine to the conserved J-encoded phenylalanine. The earlier analysis of roughly 590 of the donors excluded sequences that lacked an unambiguous match to a single V gene segment. In an earlier analysis of 500 to 750 of the donors, V segments were called functional above 56.7% productive rearrangements and were called segregating when the between-donor standard deviation exceeded 5%. A statistical classification framework was built to diagnose cytomegalovirus status from the catalog of TCR beta chain sequences. V and J gene assignment, in a later analysis, came from comparing TCR nucleotide sequences with IMGT/GENE-DB human TR gene sequences. The TCRdist pipeline was used in a later analysis to assign CDR3 sequences and most-parsimonious VDJ recombination scenarios. In a later analysis, each TCR beta chain was defined by its CDR3 amino acid sequence together with its V-gene family, and reads lacking a unique V-gene family were excluded. In a later analysis, 450 to 600 highly shared, low-generation-probability nucleotide sequences were removed to address suspected cross-contamination and a sequencing artifact. For each public chain, a later analysis derived a clonal expansion index from normalized ranks of inferred template counts within each repertoire. In a later analysis, generation probabilities were computed with a VDJ recombination model fitted to out-of-frame rearrangements, and the resulting probabilities were checked against IGoR. In a later analysis, TCR-TCR, TCR-HLA and TCR-CMV co-occurrence was scored with hypergeometric tests, and a repertoire-size bias correction was applied to TCR pairs. A later analysis estimated false discovery rates by permuting HLA or CMV assignments 20 times. In a later analysis, co-occurring TCRs were grouped using DBSCAN, and TCRdist sequence similarity was added for clustering within HLA-allele-positive subsets. Repertoires with fewer than 30,000 or more than 120,000 public chains, plus five repertoires with anomalous nucleotide sharing, were excluded from co-occurrence clustering. TCRdb took over this immuneACCESS table, retaining in-frame rearrangements with V and J assigned. Such tables are incomplete; in checked studies, under half of the missing clones stem from an unresolved V gene, and the remainder is unexplained. V and J calls and clone size come straight from that table; D and trimming were deduced from the DNA. The sample records around 130,000 clones, 80% to 85% of which are singletons. The ten largest clonotypes hold 0.95% to 1.1% of the sample.

The sequence links TRBV6-5 to TRBJ2-7, and the D gene may be TRBD2, 5 bases matching. The TCR was taken from a human donor in good health. The sequencing input was PBMCs. The DNA reads as follows: TGTGCCAGCAGTCGGACTGCTGGTGAGCAGTACTTC. Its amino acids are CASSRTAGEQYF.